This is a list of T cell receptor beta chains from one sample in a study of cytomegalovirus exposure and HLA in healthy donors. Measured with immunoSEQ multiplex PCR; TCRdb has only the in-frame clones, and not every one. The sample holds roughly 180,000 clones; 65% to 80% are singletons and the top ten take 2% to 2.5%. The sample taken for sequencing was PBMCs. The source is a woman aged 25 to 39 in good health and CMV-seropositive. The CDR3 runs from the conserved cysteine through the conserved F or W. The order of the fields is J gene, V gene, CDR3 protein.

j_gene: TRBJ2-3
v_gene: TRBV9
CDR3aa: CASSVAGGGTDTQYF

j_gene: TRBJ1-4
v_gene: TRBV28
CDR3aa: CASSPGQGREKLFF

j_gene: TRBJ2-7
v_gene: TRBV28
CDR3aa: CASSLFGVTYEQYF

j_gene: TRBJ2-4
v_gene: TRBV7-9
CDR3aa: CASSPLGQGERSNIQYF

j_gene: TRBJ1-4
v_gene: TRBV30
CDR3aa: CAWSHGGPDEKLFF

j_gene: TRBJ1-4
v_gene: TRBV5-5
CDR3aa: CASSLVGGEKLFF

j_gene: TRBJ2-3
v_gene: TRBV7-8
CDR3aa: CASSPGQGPPKDTQYF

j_gene: TRBJ2-3
v_gene: TRBV18
CDR3aa: CASSPAQSSTDTQYF

j_gene: TRBJ2-3
v_gene: TRBV5-4
CDR3aa: CASSSKRDSPTDTQYF

j_gene: TRBJ2-5
v_gene: TRBV5-1
CDR3aa: CASSTTGDGQETQYF

j_gene: TRBJ2-5
v_gene: TRBV6-5
CDR3aa: CASKREGAETQYF

j_gene: TRBJ2-1
v_gene: TRBV5-1
CDR3aa: CASSVTSGGAFLYEQFF